The 18 T cell receptor beta chains below all came from one sample that was sequenced in a study of stem cell transplantation in POMP-related autoinflammatory disease. The repertoire was sequenced with immunoSEQ multiplex PCR; TCRdb's copy has only in-frame clones and lacks some. The table records some 68,000 clones, about nine tenths of them present only once. The source was CD4+ T cells from PBMCs, collected after stem cell transplantation. The receptors come from a human patient with POMP-related autoinflammation and immune dysregulation (PRAID). A share of the T cells may be of graft donor origin.

The chain recombines TRBV30 with TRBJ2-4; 7 nucleotides align to TRBD1. The V gene end was trimmed by 0 bases and the J gene end by 15 bases; junction bases not matched to a gene: 11. CDR3 length equals 13 residues. The germline V gene encodes CDR1 GTSNPN and CDR2 SVGIG (reference sequence). The CDR3: CAWSVTLSQGRYF. The CDR3 DNA reads as TGTGCCTGGAGTGTCACCCTTTCACAGGGGAGGTACTTC. Filled out from reference TRBV30 and TRBJ2-4, the complete variable domain reads SQTIHQWPATLVQPVGSPLSLECTVEGTSNPNLYWYRQAAGRGLQLLFYSVGIGQISSEVPQNLSASRPQDRQFILSSKKLLLSDSGFYLCAWSVTLSQGRYFGAGTRLSVL.

The chain uses TRBV24-1 and TRBJ1-5; a weak D match, TRBD1 (5 bases). The CDR3 is 14 amino acids. Germline CDR1 reads KGHDR; CDR2 reads SFDVKD. Trimming stripped 6 bases from V and 3 bases from J, with 11 bases between. The CDR3 nucleotides read TGTGCCACCAGTCGGGGGAGCACCAATCAGCCCCAGCATTTT. This gives the protein CATSRGSTNQPQHF.

The rearrangement joins TRBV2 to TRBJ1-1; D remains unclear. The germline V and J ends were trimmed by 6 bases and 0 bases, with 5 bases remaining between them. The CDR3 loop spans 12 amino acids. The germline CDR1 and CDR2 sequences are SNHLY and FYNNEI. The CDR3 loop is CASRPLNTEAFF. CDR3 bases: TGTGCCAGCAGACCGTTGAACACTGAAGCTTTCTTT.

This rearrangement joins TRBV19 to TRBJ1-2; D is ambiguous. CDR1 is LNHDA and CDR2 is SQIVND in the germline V gene (reference sequence). V was clipped by 8 bases and J by 5 bases, with 15 bases between them. The length of the CDR3 is 13 residues. CDR3 DNA sequence: TGTGCCAGTCTTCCGGGTCCCACTTATGGCTACACCTTC. This codes for CASLPGPTYGYTF. Complete variable domain (other parts from reference TRBV19 and TRBJ1-2): DGGITQSPKYLFRKEGQNVTLSCEQNLNHDAMYWYRQDPGQGLRLIYYSQIVNDFQKGDIAEGYSVSREKKESFPLTVTSAQKNPTAFYLCASLPGPTYGYTFGSGTRLTVV.

The gene calls are TRBV27 and TRBJ2-7; D is unclear. From germline, CDR1 is MNHEY and CDR2 SMNVEV (reference sequence). CDR3 length: 15 amino acids. Trimming took 5 bases from V and 0 from J, leaving 14 bases between them. Written as DNA, the CDR3 is TGTGCCAGCAGTCTAGGGCACTCGAGCTCCTACGAGCAGTACTTC. It specifies CASSLGHSSSYEQYF.

The rearrangement uses TRBV24-1 and TRBJ1-2, with TRBD1 matching over 7 bases. Germline CDR1 KGHDR, CDR2 SFDVKD. The CDR3 loop spans 14 amino acids. Trimming removed 4 bases from V and 6 bases from J; junction bases left unmatched: 7. CDR3 sequence reads: CATSDGQVRNGYTF. In nucleotides, the CDR3 is TGTGCCACCAGTGACGGACAGGTCCGAAATGGCTACACCTTC.

The chain employs TRBV4-1 and TRBJ1-2, with TRBD1 matching over 7 bases. This CDR3 spans 13 amino acids. V gave up 4 bases and J gave up 4 bases; unmatched junction bases: 3. Germline V gene data show CDR1 as MGHRA and CDR2 as YSYEKL. CDR3 region: CASSPAGGYGYTF. The CDR3 DNA follows: TGCGCCAGCAGCCCCGCAGGGGGCTATGGCTACACCTTC.

J is TRBJ1-2 and V is TRBV5-4, with TRBD1 matching over 7 bases. J was trimmed by 4 bases and V by 2 bases; bases with no gene match: 5. This CDR3 region has 14 residues. In germline, CDR1 is SGHNT, CDR2 YYREEE (reference sequence). The CDR3 DNA sequence: TGTGCCAGCAGCTTCAGGGGGGGTGGCTATGGCTACACCTTC. Its translation is CASSFRGGGYGYTF.

J is TRBJ2-2 and V is TRBV6-5, with 7 nucleotides matching TRBD1. V shed 5 bases and J 7 bases; nucleotides not matched to a gene: 4. The germline V gene has CDR1 MNHEY and CDR2 SVGAGI. The CDR3 is 13 residues long. The CDR3 region has the DNA TGTGCCAGCAGTCGGACAGGATTCGGGGAGCTGTTTTTT. This translates into CASSRTGFGELFF.

The count of this clone is one. An end of the junction does not agree with germline; a read error may underlie this. The rearrangement joins TRBV5-5 to TRBJ2-2; unclear D gene. CDR1 is SGHKS and CDR2 is YYEKEE in the germline V gene (reference sequence). The CDR3 consists of 13 residues. CDR3 sequence reads: CASRLVGTGELFF. Written as DNA, the CDR3 is TGTGCCAGCAGATTGGTAGGGACCGGGGAGCTGTTTTTT.

The gene calls are TRBV3-1 (or the pseudogene TRBV3-2) and TRBJ2-1; unclear D gene. CDR1 and CDR2 (germline): LGHDT, YNNKEL (reference sequence). The CDR3 runs 12 residues. Deletions cut 3 bases from V and 6 bases from J, with 6 bases between. Here the CDR3 reads CASSHPSNEQFF. The CDR3 region has the DNA TGTGCCAGCAGCCACCCGAGCAATGAGCAGTTCTTC.

The J gene is TRBJ2-3, the V gene TRBV6-4, with 7 bases lining up with TRBD1. V trimming: 7 bases; J trimming: 0 bases; junction bases outside the gene matches: 4. The CDR3 covers 14 residues. Looked up from germline, CDR1 is MRHNA and CDR2 is SNTAGT. The CDR3 region is CASKTGASTDTQYF. The CDR3 nucleotides are TGTGCCAGCAAAACAGGGGCGAGCACAGATACGCAGTATTTT.

Only a few counts were recorded for this clone. The CDR3 nucleotides are TGTGCCAGCAGCTCCAGGGGCAGCGGAAACACCATATATTTT. This translates into CASSSRGSGNTIYF. J is TRBJ1-3 and V is TRBV7-9; possible D gene TRBD1, 6 bases. The CDR3 loop spans 14 amino acids. The V gene's germline CDR1 is SEHNR and CDR2 FQNEAQ (reference sequence). V dropped 4 bases and J dropped 4 bases, with 11 bases sitting between them.

This chain connects TRBV4-1 to TRBJ1-6; possibly TRBD1 for D (5 bases). Germline V CDR1 and CDR2: MGHRA, YSYEKL. The CDR3 is 16 amino acids. Trimming cost V 3 bases and J 10 bases, with 19 bases left between them. The CDR3 loop reads CASSHEGWGSSSPLHF. The DNA of the CDR3 is TGCGCCAGCAGCCACGAGGGGTGGGGGTCCAGCTCACCCCTCCACTTT.

The V and J genes are TRBV3-1 (or the pseudogene TRBV3-2) and TRBJ2-5; possibly TRBD1 for D (6 bases). The CDR3 runs 14 residues. V was shortened by 0 bases and J by 2 bases, with 7 bases between the two germline ends. Germline CDR1 is LGHDT and CDR2 is YNNKEL (reference sequence). CDR3 DNA sequence: TGTGCCAGCAGCCAAGAAGGGGGACAAGAGACCCAGTACTTC. Its translation: CASSQEGGQETQYF.

The chain combines TRBV14 with TRBJ1-5; 9 bases fit TRBD1. The CDR3 consists of 15 residues. Germline V lookup: CDR1 SGHDN, CDR2 FVKESK. Unmatched junction bases numbered 11, after V lost 7 bases and J lost 7 bases. Written as DNA, the CDR3 is TGTGCCAGCAAGGCGCTACAGGGGGCACAACAGCCCCAGCATTTT. Its protein product is CASKALQGAQQPQHF.

In nucleotides, the CDR3 is TGTGCCAGCAGCCAGAACTGGGACGGAGAGTACGAGCAGTACTTC. This sequence encodes CASSQNWDGEYEQYF. The chain joins TRBV7-9 to TRBJ2-7; TRBD1 or TRBD2 may be the D gene (5 bases each). The CDR3 has 15 residues. V lost 5 bases to trimming and J lost 4 bases, with 18 bases between them. Germline CDR1 reads SEHNR; CDR2 reads FQNEAQ (reference sequence).

This rearrangement joins TRBV5-4 to TRBJ2-5; no definite D call. The CDR3 has 16 residues. The germline V gene encodes CDR1 SGHNT and CDR2 YYREEE (reference sequence). Deletions cut 0 bases from V and 2 bases from J, with 14 bases between. The CDR3 loop reads CASSLAGVVTQETQYF. DNA for the CDR3: TGTGCCAGCAGCTTGGCCGGTGTAGTTACTCAAGAGACCCAGTACTTC. The whole variable domain, filled in from reference TRBV5-4 and TRBJ2-5, reads ETGVTQSPTHLIKTRGQQVTLRCSSQSGHNTVSWYQQALGQGPQFIFQYYREEENGRGNFPPRFSGLQFPNYSSELNVNALELDDSALYLCASSLAGVVTQETQYFGPGTRLLVL.